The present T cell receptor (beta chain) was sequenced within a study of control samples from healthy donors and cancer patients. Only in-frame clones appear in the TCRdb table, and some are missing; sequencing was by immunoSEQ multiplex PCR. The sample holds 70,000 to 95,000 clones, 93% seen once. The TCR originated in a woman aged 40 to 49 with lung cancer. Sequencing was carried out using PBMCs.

The CDR3 bases are TGTGCCAGTAGTGCACGGACGGTTAGCTCCTATAATTCACCCCTCCACTTT. This translates into CASSARTVSSYNSPLHF. The V gene is TRBV19, the J gene TRBJ1-6, with D unresolved. The CDR3 extends over 17 amino acids. Trimming took off 5 bases at V and 0 bases at J, with 14 bases between the two ends. Per the germline V gene, CDR1 is LNHDA and CDR2 is SQIVND (reference sequence).